Listed below are T cell receptor beta chains from one sample, sequenced in a study of T-cell reconstitution after alpha-beta-depleted transplantation in children. One entry per CDR3 protein, called by TCRdb with MiXCR from the PCR reads. The repertoire holds around 700,000 distinct CDR3 sequences, about an eighth seen once, with roughly 0.84% in the top ten. Sample: PBMCs, taken before TCRalphabeta/CD19-depleted stem cell transplant. The receptors were gathered from a girl aged 2-10 years with congenital amegakaryocytic thrombocytopenia, due to receive a stem cell transplant. CDR3s include the opening cysteine and the closing phenylalanine or tryptophan. D genes are given only for firm matches. The size entry is marked missing in some rows and otherwise reads once, few, many or a size class.

d_gene: NA
abundance: NA
j_gene: TRBJ1-3
v_gene: TRBV28
CDR3aa: CASSSSGSGNTIYF
CDR3nt: TGTGCCAGCAGTTCATCAGGGTCTGGAAACACCATATATTTT

d_gene: NA
abundance: many
j_gene: TRBJ1-1
v_gene: TRBV5-6
CDR3aa: CASSYTVTEAFF
CDR3nt: TGTGCCAGCAGCTACACAGTAACTGAAGCTTTCTTT

d_gene: NA
abundance: many
j_gene: TRBJ2-1
v_gene: TRBV29-1
CDR3aa: CSVGPYNEQFF
CDR3nt: TGCAGCGTTGGGCCCTACAATGAGCAGTTCTTC

d_gene: NA
abundance: many
j_gene: TRBJ1-2
v_gene: TRBV10-3
CDR3aa: CAISESGPGEGYTF
CDR3nt: TGTGCCATCAGTGAGTCAGGGCCAGGGGAAGGCTACACCTTC

d_gene: NA
abundance: few
j_gene: TRBJ1-5
v_gene: TRBV15
CDR3aa: CATSKGEVGLGNQPQHF
CDR3nt: TGTGCCACCAGCAAGGGGGAGGTAGGGTTGGGAAATCAGCCCCAGCATTTT

d_gene: NA
abundance: many
j_gene: TRBJ1-1
v_gene: TRBV5-1
CDR3aa: CASSLEIMNTEAFF
CDR3nt: TGCGCCAGCAGCTTGGAAATTATGAACACTGAAGCTTTCTTT

d_gene: NA
abundance: NA
j_gene: TRBJ2-1
v_gene: TRBV7-9
CDR3aa: CASSSQTYNEQFF
CDR3nt: TGTGCCAGCAGCTCCCAAACGTACAATGAGCAGTTCTTC

d_gene: TRBD1
abundance: once
j_gene: TRBJ1-4
v_gene: TRBV6-5
CDR3aa: CASSLHPIPGQGGTEILFF
CDR3nt: TGTGCCAGCAGTTTGCATCCTATCCCGGGACAGGGAGGAACGGAAATACTGTTTTTT

d_gene: TRBD2
abundance: many
j_gene: TRBJ2-2
v_gene: TRBV10-3
CDR3aa: CAISVSGLAFLTGELFF
CDR3nt: TGTGCCATCAGTGTAAGCGGACTAGCGTTCCTCACCGGGGAGCTGTTTTTT

d_gene: TRBD2
abundance: NA
j_gene: TRBJ2-5
v_gene: TRBV10-3
CDR3aa: CAISSLAGVAETQYF
CDR3nt: TGTGCCATCAGTTCATTAGCGGGAGTCGCCGAGACCCAGTACTTC

d_gene: TRBD1
abundance: few
j_gene: TRBJ1-4
v_gene: TRBV7-9
CDR3aa: CASSPRTGLREKLFF
CDR3nt: TGTGCCAGCAGCCCCCGGACAGGCCTCCGGGAAAAACTGTTTTTT

d_gene: TRBD2
abundance: many
j_gene: TRBJ2-1
v_gene: TRBV20-1
CDR3aa: CSAGTSGSSNEQFF
CDR3nt: TGCAGTGCCGGGACTAGCGGGAGTTCCAATGAGCAGTTCTTC

d_gene: NA
abundance: NA
j_gene: TRBJ2-1
v_gene: TRBV30
CDR3aa: CAWSVRQYNEQFF
CDR3nt: TGTGCCTGGAGTGTCCGACAGTACAATGAGCAGTTCTTC

d_gene: TRBD2
abundance: few
j_gene: TRBJ2-4
v_gene: TRBV3-1
CDR3aa: CASSQEGLAGTLAKNIQYF
CDR3nt: TGTGCCAGCAGCCAAGAGGGGCTAGCGGGGACTCTAGCCAAAAACATTCAGTACTTC

d_gene: TRBD1
abundance: few
j_gene: TRBJ2-7
v_gene: TRBV6-5
CDR3aa: CASGYRGPTYEQYF
CDR3nt: TGTGCCAGCGGCTACAGGGGGCCAACCTACGAGCAGTACTTC

d_gene: TRBD2
abundance: many
j_gene: TRBJ2-1
v_gene: TRBV5-1
CDR3aa: CASSLGLAGDNEQFF
CDR3nt: TGCGCCAGCAGCCTCGGGCTAGCGGGAGACAATGAGCAGTTCTTC

d_gene: NA
abundance: many
j_gene: TRBJ1-1
v_gene: TRBV29-1
CDR3aa: CSVESRMNTEAFF
CDR3nt: TGCAGCGTTGAATCCAGGATGAACACTGAAGCTTTCTTT

d_gene: NA
abundance: many
j_gene: TRBJ1-5
v_gene: TRBV20-1
CDR3aa: CSAREGQGHQPQHF
CDR3nt: TGCAGTGCTAGAGAGGGGCAGGGTCATCAGCCCCAGCATTTT

d_gene: TRBD2
abundance: many
j_gene: TRBJ2-3
v_gene: TRBV27
CDR3aa: CASSLSRLAGGFADTQYF
CDR3nt: TGTGCCAGCAGTTTATCGAGACTAGCGGGAGGGTTCGCAGATACGCAGTATTTT

d_gene: TRBD2
abundance: many
j_gene: TRBJ2-3
v_gene: TRBV7-2
CDR3aa: CASTPTSARTDTQYF
CDR3nt: TGTGCCAGCACCCCGACTAGCGCCCGCACAGATACGCAGTATTTT

d_gene: TRBD2
abundance: NA
j_gene: TRBJ2-1
v_gene: TRBV24-1
CDR3aa: CATSTSGRVDEQFF
CDR3nt: TGTGCCACCAGTACTAGCGGGAGGGTCGATGAGCAGTTCTTC

d_gene: TRBD2
abundance: few
j_gene: TRBJ2-3
v_gene: TRBV9
CDR3aa: CASSVATGGSLADTQYF
CDR3nt: TGTGCCAGCAGCGTAGCGACTGGCGGGAGTTTAGCAGATACGCAGTATTTT

d_gene: NA
abundance: few
j_gene: TRBJ2-4
v_gene: TRBV19
CDR3aa: CASSRWDLQAKNIQYF
CDR3nt: TGTGCCAGTAGCCGATGGGATCTACAAGCCAAAAACATTCAGTACTTC

d_gene: NA
abundance: few
j_gene: TRBJ1-2
v_gene: TRBV12-3/TRBV12-4
CDR3aa: CASTTTGRLYGYTF
CDR3nt: TGTGCCAGCACCACGACAGGTCGACTCTATGGCTACACCTTC

d_gene: TRBD2
abundance: many
j_gene: TRBJ2-5
v_gene: TRBV12-3/TRBV12-4
CDR3aa: CPEGLVAETQYF
CDR3nt: TGTCCAGAGGGACTAGTCGCAGAGACCCAGTACTTC

d_gene: NA
abundance: NA
j_gene: TRBJ2-7
v_gene: TRBV7-6
CDR3aa: CASSLERDEQCF
CDR3nt: TGTGCCAGCAGCTTAGAAAGGGACGAGCAGTGCTTC

d_gene: NA
abundance: NA
j_gene: TRBJ2-5
v_gene: TRBV5-1
CDR3aa: CASSLASGEGETQYF
CDR3nt: TGCGCCAGCAGCTTGGCGTCAGGGGAAGGAGAGACCCAGTACTTC

d_gene: TRBD2
abundance: many
j_gene: TRBJ2-1
v_gene: TRBV2
CDR3aa: CASSAATSGTPHNEQFF
CDR3nt: TGTGCCAGCAGCGCTGCGACTAGCGGGACCCCCCACAATGAGCAGTTCTTC

d_gene: TRBD1
abundance: NA
j_gene: TRBJ2-4
v_gene: TRBV18
CDR3aa: CASSLDRVAKNIQYF
CDR3nt: TGTGCCAGCTCACTTGACAGGGTAGCCAAAAACATTCAGTACTTC

d_gene: NA
abundance: NA
j_gene: TRBJ2-7
v_gene: TRBV5-1
CDR3aa: CASSQDPGSEQYF
CDR3nt: TGCGCCAGCAGCCAGGATCCGGGAAGCGAGCAGTACTTC

d_gene: TRBD1
abundance: NA
j_gene: TRBJ2-7
v_gene: TRBV2
CDR3aa: CASSLDRVDEQNF
CDR3nt: TGTGCCAGCAGTTTGGACAGGGTGGACGAGCAGAACTTC

d_gene: TRBD2
abundance: many
j_gene: TRBJ2-7
v_gene: TRBV20-1
CDR3aa: CSARAGGTSDYEQYF
CDR3nt: TGCAGTGCTAGAGCGGGAGGGACATCCGATTACGAGCAGTACTTC

d_gene: NA
abundance: few
j_gene: TRBJ2-5
v_gene: TRBV3-1
CDR3aa: CASSQDYRETQYF
CDR3nt: TGTGCCAGCAGCCAGGACTACAGGGAGACCCAGTACTTC

d_gene: NA
abundance: NA
j_gene: TRBJ1-1
v_gene: TRBV29-1
CDR3aa: CSVVRPLSGGARDNTEAFF
CDR3nt: TGCAGCGTTGTACGTCCCCTTTCGGGGGGGGCGCGGGATAACACTGAAGCTTTCTTT

d_gene: NA
abundance: many
j_gene: TRBJ2-7
v_gene: TRBV20-1
CDR3aa: CSARARTLSYEQYF
CDR3nt: TGCAGTGCTCGTGCCCGGACTCTCTCCTACGAGCAGTACTTC

d_gene: TRBD1
abundance: many
j_gene: TRBJ1-1
v_gene: TRBV29-1
CDR3aa: CSVRDPGQGTTTEAFF
CDR3nt: TGCAGCGTACGGGACCCGGGACAGGGGACGACCACTGAAGCTTTCTTT

d_gene: NA
abundance: many
j_gene: TRBJ1-3
v_gene: TRBV5-1
CDR3aa: CASSSGTPGNTIYF
CDR3nt: TGCGCCAGCAGCTCGGGTACACCTGGAAACACCATATATTTT

d_gene: NA
abundance: few
j_gene: TRBJ2-6
v_gene: TRBV15
CDR3aa: CATSRGTGANVLTF
CDR3nt: TGTGCCACCAGCAGAGGAACTGGGGCCAACGTCCTGACTTTC

d_gene: NA
abundance: few
j_gene: TRBJ2-5
v_gene: TRBV2
CDR3aa: CASSVSRNEETQYF
CDR3nt: TGTGCCAGCAGTGTGTCCAGGAATGAAGAGACCCAGTACTTC

d_gene: TRBD2
abundance: many
j_gene: TRBJ2-3
v_gene: TRBV7-2
CDR3aa: CASSSIAGNGDTQYF
CDR3nt: TGTGCCAGCAGCTCGATAGCGGGAAACGGGGATACGCAGTATTTT

d_gene: NA
abundance: NA
j_gene: TRBJ2-3
v_gene: TRBV5-1
CDR3aa: CASSFTGVKTDTQYF
CDR3nt: TGCGCCAGCAGCTTTACGGGAGTTAAGACAGATACGCAGTATTTT

d_gene: TRBD2
abundance: few
j_gene: TRBJ2-7
v_gene: TRBV5-6
CDR3aa: CASSLVAAGGHEQYF
CDR3nt: TGTGCCAGCAGCTTGGTCGCAGCGGGAGGACACGAGCAGTACTTC

d_gene: NA
abundance: few
j_gene: TRBJ2-6
v_gene: TRBV12-3/TRBV12-4
CDR3aa: CASSFSAHRDSGANVLTF
CDR3nt: TGTGCCAGCAGTTTCTCGGCTCATCGTGACTCTGGGGCCAACGTCCTGACTTTC

d_gene: NA
abundance: NA
j_gene: TRBJ2-7
v_gene: TRBV7-6
CDR3aa: CASSPSSGVHYEQYF
CDR3nt: TGTGCCAGCAGCCCCAGTTCCGGGGTCCACTACGAGCAGTACTTC

d_gene: TRBD1
abundance: many
j_gene: TRBJ2-2
v_gene: TRBV12-3/TRBV12-4
CDR3aa: CASSPGQPNTGELFF
CDR3nt: TGTGCCAGCAGTCCGGGACAGCCGAACACCGGGGAGCTGTTTTTT